Given below is one T cell receptor beta chain in context. Its target is not known. The data were taken from a study of shared clonotypes between healthy human individuals. The CDR3 sequence is 14 residues long. Germline CDR1 MNHEY, CDR2 SVGAGI. Trimming stripped 7 bases from V and 7 bases from J, with 19 bases between. The method was immunoSEQ multiplex PCR; TCRdb's version includes in-frame clones alone and lacks a portion of them. The repertoire holds approximately 340,000 clones, roughly 80% seen once, with around 9.3% in the top ten. Findings of the study overall: Specimens sampled were limited to blood, with tissue repertoires likely differing. Non-shared clonotypes showed lower generation probabilities than clonotypes common to all four donors. Genetic and exposure-history diversity was limited by the few donors.

The chain has TRBV6-5 and TRBJ1-2; tentatively, D is TRBD1 (5 bases). Sample: memory CD4+ T cells sorted from blood. This sample's subset: CD45RA-negative fraction. The receptor's source is a man aged 25 to 45 in good health. CDR3 sequence reads: CASTTWEDSAGYTF. CDR3 DNA sequence: TGTGCCAGCACCACTTGGGAAGACAGCGCTGGCTACACCTTC.